This T cell receptor beta chain was found in a study of blood T cells in healthy people across ages (dated by TCRdb to about 2015). Broadly, across the study: In model experiments, template switching captured about one uniquely barcoded TCR beta cDNA molecule for every two T cells. The study measured age-related changes in TCR beta repertoire diversity using deep sequencing normalized with unique cDNA molecular identifiers. Four age groups were formed from the donors: young (average approximately 17 years), middle-aged (approximately 40), aged (around 62) and long-lived (around 80). To avoid experimental bias, donors of different ages were spread randomly across the sequencing lanes. The study analyzed two additional independent replicas of 1 million unique cDNA reads from the same blood draw for two donors, one aged 18 to 30 and one aged 80 or older. Overall study results and their limits: The long-lived group showed more naive CD4+ T cells, fewer expanded clones and increased TCR diversity than the aged group, suggesting age selection. Observed TCR beta diversity correlated strongly with the percentage of naive T cells measured by flow cytometry. Donor CMV infection status was unknown, potentially confounding age-related changes in expanded clonotypes. Estimates of total diversity from one million sequenced T cells were regarded as lower bounds and underestimates. Because profiling used bulk unsorted PBMCs, naive and antigen-experienced compartments could not be compared conclusively. Observed TCR beta diversity per million T cells fell roughly linearly with age, and a significant reduction was already apparent by age around 40.

Donors were a few dozen systemically healthy Caucasian individuals from Russia aged 6 to 90 years. About 9.6 milliliters of peripheral blood were collected from each donor into EDTA-treated Vacutainer tubes. Ficoll-Paque density-gradient centrifugation was used to isolate PBMCs, with at least 6.5 million per sample. Trizol reagent was used to extract total RNA from PBMCs, with at least 5 micrograms per sample. For every donor, flow cytometry on a PBMC aliquot measured the percentage of naive CD45RAhigh/CD27high T cells. The count of this clonotype is one. Its specific antigen is unknown. No much larger clone exists at a distance of one base, and base qualities are not known. Evidence from one read is weak. The method behind the library was 5' RACE. The data were produced on an Illumina HiSeq 2500. A second PCR of 7 to 11 cycles was performed with a sample-barcoded 5' primer and a J-beta primer mix. A template-switch 5' adaptor carrying 12 random nucleotides introduced a unique molecular identifier onto each TCR beta cDNA molecule. Each sample yielded at least 2.5 million CDR3-containing paired-end reads. The Mint cDNA synthesis kit, primed by a TRBC-specific oligonucleotide, was used to synthesize first-strand cDNA from all RNA. Following uracil-DNA glycosylase treatment, all cDNA underwent a first 18-cycle PCR with the universal primers M1SS and BC2_uni_R. The authors' analysis ran thus. For normalization, 1 million high-quality reads were randomly selected from each sample, with every read carrying a distinct molecular identifier. Instead of being binned into consensus sequences, reads that shared molecular identifiers were thrown out. CDR3 identification, clonotype clustering and error correction used MiTCR with a Q25 quality threshold and the strictest error-elimination algorithm. A nonparametric unseen species model with Euler transformation was used to estimate a lower bound on total TCR beta diversity. Clones were called with MiXCR by TCRdb after fastp trimmed the public reads at Q25, and only in-frame beta chains were retained. A single entry per CDR3 protein holds the most common genes and DNA from its merged rows. TCRdb assigned the V and J calls; the authors' analysis was not used. This sample gives 650,000 or so distinct CDR3 sequences in total; approximately 52% of them show up just once. The top ten clones comprise 13% of the sample.

The CDR3, from cysteine to phenylalanine, totals 16 residues. The CDR3 DNA has 48 bases and is translated from base 1. The trim is 4 bases for V and 0 bases for J, with a gap of 16 bases between the germline ends. CDR1 and CDR2 (MNHNY, SVGAGI) derive from the germline V gene (reference sequence). The rearrangement combines TRBV6-6 with TRBJ2-7, with a weak D call of TRBD1 (6 bases match). Sequenced input: blood. This clonotype was obtained from a woman over 75 in good health. The DNA is as follows: TGTGCCAGCAGTTCCCCTCTGACAGGTGTCTCCTACGAGCAGTACTTC. The encoded protein is CASSSPLTGVSYEQYF.